The sequence of this TCR beta chain was determined in a study of Graves' ophthalmopathy and Graves' hyperthyroidism. This CDR3 has 16 residues. Germline CDR1 and CDR2: LNHDA and SQIVND (reference sequence). V was clipped by 3 bases and J by 3 bases, with 18 bases between them. Notes on this clonotype: The antigen remains unidentified.

As diagnostic evidence, clinical symptoms, serum thyroxine, TRAb, thyroid ultrasound and orbital computed tomography were relied upon. The TCR beta CDR3 regions underwent amplification from RNA transcripts. Second-round multiplex PCR came after a first-round RT-PCR that employed HTBI primers. TCRdb analysed the multiplex PCR reads with MiXCR anew, one entry per CDR3 protein. The repertoire holds approximately 1.2 million distinct CDR3 sequences, with 36% as singletons. Study-level results: Blood was where most expanded thyroid clonotypes above 0.001 frequency also turned up.

The sequence was collected from an adult man with Graves' hyperthyroidism. The genes are TRBV19 and TRBJ2-7, with D perhaps TRBD1 or TRBD2 (5 bases each). The sequencing input was peripheral blood or thyroid tissue (not recorded which). The CDR3 bases are TGTGCCAGTAGTATCTCCGGGACGTCCCTAAACTACGAGCAGTACTTC. Translated, it gives CASSISGTSLNYEQYF.